Listed below are T cell receptor beta chains from one sample, sequenced in a study of graft-versus-host responses after intestinal transplantation. Generated by immunoSEQ multiplex PCR, the TCRdb table keeps only in-frame clones and is missing some. The sample consists of 65,000 to 85,000 clones, about nine tenths of them appearing once. Antigens of these TCRs are unknown. Sequenced material: unstimulated CD8+ T cells sorted from spleen or lymph node cells, taken before transplant. The receptors originated from a human donor who was the organ donor for an intestinal transplant. Each CDR3 is given with its conserved first and last residue. The D gene is left open where the match is weak. A row's size may be missing; if present it is once, few, many or a size class.

-	TRBV9	TRBJ2-3	-	TGTGCCAGCAGCCCCTGGACGGGCGATACGCAGTATTTT	CASSPWTGDTQYF
TRBD2	TRBV5-4	TRBJ2-2	once	TGTGCCAGCAGCTTGGCCCAACTTACTAGCGATCCCGGGGAGCTGTTTTTT	CASSLAQLTSDPGELFF
-	TRBV4-2	TRBJ2-2	-	TGTGCCAGCAGCCATAACTCCCCGGGTACCGGGGAGCTGTTTTTT	CASSHNSPGTGELFF
-	TRBV7-9	TRBJ2-3	-	TGTGCCAGCTGCACGAGCACAGATACGCAGTATTTT	CASCTSTDTQYF
-	TRBV7-3	TRBJ1-2	-	TGTGCCAGCAGCCCGACCGAGGGAGGAAACTATGGCTACACCTTC	CASSPTEGGNYGYTF
TRBD1	TRBV27	TRBJ1-5	once	TGTGCCAGCAGTTGGGACAGTAAGGAGCCCCAGCATTTT	CASSWDSKEPQHF
-	TRBV27	TRBJ2-3	-	TGTGCCAGCAGTCAGGGACACCCCAGCACAGATACGCAGTATTTT	CASSQGHPSTDTQYF
-	TRBV16	TRBJ1-4	-	TGTGCCAGCAGCCAATCGCAGGGGAGTAATGAAAAACTGTTTTTT	CASSQSQGSNEKLFF
-	TRBV9	TRBJ2-1	-	TGTGCCAGCAGCGTAGGAGGTGAGCAGTTCTTC	CASSVGGEQFF
-	TRBV6-5	TRBJ1-2	-	TGTGCCAGCAGTTTCTACTCGATCAGCTATGGCTACACCTTC	CASSFYSISYGYTF
-	TRBV4-2	TRBJ2-3	-	TGTGCCAGCAGCCAAGGCAGGGGCGAAACAGATACGCAGTATTTT	CASSQGRGETDTQYF
-	TRBV4-1	TRBJ1-2	-	TGCGCCAGCAGCCAAGATGATCACCGGGGCTACACCTTC	CASSQDDHRGYTF
-	TRBV4-1	TRBJ2-3	-	TGCGCCAGCAGCCCTATAAGCACAGATACGCAGTATTTT	CASSPISTDTQYF
TRBD1	TRBV4-1	TRBJ2-5	once	TGCGCCAGCAGCCAAGATCAGGGGGATCAAGAGACCCAGTACTTC	CASSQDQGDQETQYF
TRBD1	TRBV5-6	TRBJ2-5	-	TGTGCCAGCAGCTCGGACCTTTGGACAGGGGACTCCCAGTACTTC	CASSSDLWTGDSQYF
TRBD2	TRBV6-1	TRBJ2-3	-	TGTGCCAGCGTACCGGGACTAGCGGCAGATACGCAGTATTTT	CASVPGLAADTQYF
-	TRBV30	TRBJ1-3	-	TGTGCCTGGATGGACCCCTCGCGAAACACCATATATTTT	CAWMDPSRNTIYF
TRBD1	TRBV7-9	TRBJ2-1	-	TGTGCCAGCAGCCACGGGACAGCTATTAATGAGCAGTTCTTC	CASSHGTAINEQFF
-	TRBV13	TRBJ2-7	-	TGTGCCAGCAGCTCTGGACAGTCCCCACTCTACGAGCAGTACTTC	CASSSGQSPLYEQYF
-	TRBV16	TRBJ1-2	-	TGTGCCAGCAGCCAATTTCTGACAGAGAACTATGGCTACACCTTC	CASSQFLTENYGYTF
TRBD1	TRBV7-9	TRBJ1-2	-	TGTGCCAGCAGCTTAGCTTTGAGGGACAGCTATGGCTACACCTTC	CASSLALRDSYGYTF
TRBD2	TRBV6-5	TRBJ2-7	once	TGTGCCAGCAGTTATACCGGGGAGGGGACCTACGAGCAGTACTTC	CASSYTGEGTYEQYF
-	TRBV4-1	TRBJ1-6	-	TGCGCCAGCAGCCAATCTGCAGACTCACCCCTCCACTTT	CASSQSADSPLHF
-	TRBV4-1	TRBJ1-5	-	TGCGCCAGCAGCCCAGCTGTTAGCGGGACCCAGCATTTT	CASSPAVSGTQHF
TRBD2	TRBV4-1	TRBJ2-2	-	TGCGCCAGCAGCCAAGGTAGCGGGGGCCTATACAGCATCCCGGGGGAGCTGTTTTTT	CASSQGSGGLYSIPGELFF
TRBD1	TRBV28	TRBJ2-5	-	TGTGCCAGCAGTTTATATATAACAGGGGGCATGGGGGAGACCCAGTACTTC	CASSLYITGGMGETQYF
-	TRBV5-1	TRBJ1-6	-	TGCGCCAGCAGACCAAGAAGGGGTGATTCACCCCTCCACTTT	CASRPRRGDSPLHF
TRBD1	TRBV6-5	TRBJ2-5	-	TGTGCCAGCAGCGGGGGACAGGGATTCCAAGAGACCCAGTACTTC	CASSGGQGFQETQYF
-	TRBV11-2	TRBJ2-4	-	TGTGCCAGCAGCTTACAGGTCGAGGCAGCCGTACTAGCCAAAAACATTCAGTACTTC	CASSLQVEAAVLAKNIQYF
TRBD1	TRBV4-2	TRBJ1-6	-	TGTGCCAGCAGCCAAGATCCCGACAGGGGGCTTTTAAATTCACCCCTCCACTTT	CASSQDPDRGLLNSPLHF
-	TRBV19	TRBJ1-5	few	TGTGCCAGTAGCGTACAGGGTTGGGTATATAGGAGCAATCAGCCCCAGCATTTT	CASSVQGWVYRSNQPQHF
TRBD1	TRBV27	TRBJ2-3	-	TGTGCCAGCAGTCTACCCCCCGACAGGGGCCGTCTCACAGATACGCAGTATTTT	CASSLPPDRGRLTDTQYF
-	TRBV5-1	TRBJ1-4	-	TGCGCCAGCAGGTTTGTCGACTCAACTAATGAAAAACTGTTTTTT	CASRFVDSTNEKLFF
-	TRBV19	TRBJ2-7	-	TGTGCCAGTAGTATGGGATACCCTTACGAGCAGTACTTC	CASSMGYPYEQYF
TRBD2	TRBV10-3	TRBJ2-3	-	TGTGCCATCAGCGGCGGGGGGCGAGATGCGTCAGATACGCAGTATTTT	CAISGGGRDASDTQYF
-	TRBV2	TRBJ2-2	-	TGTGCCAGCAGTGCCTTTAGACAGGGAGGCAGCACCGGGGAGCTGTTTTTT	CASSAFRQGGSTGELFF
TRBD2	TRBV2	TRBJ2-3	-	TGTGCCAGCAGCCTGACTAGCGGGAATACAGATACGCAGTATTTT	CASSLTSGNTDTQYF
TRBD1	TRBV27	TRBJ1-5	-	TGTGCCAGCAGTTTACGGGACAGGGACTATCAGCCCCAGCATTTT	CASSLRDRDYQPQHF
TRBD1	TRBV29-1	TRBJ1-1	-	TGCAGCGTTGAAGGCAAAGGGGGCCAAGCTTTCTTT	CSVEGKGGQAFF
-	TRBV1	TRBJ1-6	-	TGCACCAGCAGCCAAGAGTTGACGGGGGGGCAATTGTCACCCCTCCACTTT	CTSSQELTGGQLSPLHF
-	TRBV13	TRBJ2-7	-	TGTGCCAGCAGCCAAAAAGGGGGGGTCTACTACGAGCAGTACTTC	CASSQKGGVYYEQYF
-	TRBV27	TRBJ2-5	-	TGTGCCAGCAGTTTTTTAGGGGATGGCGAGACCCAGTACTTC	CASSFLGDGETQYF
TRBD2	TRBV5-4	TRBJ2-1	-	TGTGCCAGCAGCTTGGCCAAGGGGCGGCTAGCGGGAAGCTCCTACAATGAGCAGTTCTTC	CASSLAKGRLAGSSYNEQFF
TRBD1	TRBV7-9	TRBJ2-7	-	TGTGCCAGCAGCTTAGAGGGGGACAGGGGCTACGAGCAGTACTTC	CASSLEGDRGYEQYF
-	TRBV4-1	TRBJ2-4	-	TGCGCCAGCAGCCAACCGATGGGGGCCAAAAACATTCAGTACTTC	CASSQPMGAKNIQYF
-	TRBV6-1	TRBJ1-3	-	TGTGCCAGCAGTCTGACTCGGGGACCTGGAAACACCATATATTTT	CASSLTRGPGNTIYF
-	TRBV7-8	TRBJ2-1	-	TGTGCCAGCAGCTTAGTACCCCCTGGGCTAGCAACTATTCAGTTCTTC	CASSLVPPGLATIQFF
TRBD2	TRBV10-3	TRBJ2-7	-	TGTGCCGCCGGGAGGGACGGACCCTACGAGCAGTACTTC	CAAGRDGPYEQYF
TRBD1	TRBV28	TRBJ1-1	once	TGTGCCAGCAGATATGCAGGGGGCGCGGGCACTGAAGCTTTCTTT	CASRYAGGAGTEAFF
-	TRBV7-9	TRBJ1-1	medium-sized	TGTGCCAGCAGCCACCCAGGGAACACTGAAGCTTTCTTT	CASSHPGNTEAFF
TRBD2	TRBV7-6	TRBJ2-7	-	TGTGCCAGCAGCCCCAGAGGCGGGGGCTCCTACGAGCAGTACTTC	CASSPRGGGSYEQYF
TRBD1	TRBV19	TRBJ1-5	few	TGTGCCAGTAGTACGGGACAGAGCAATCAGCCCCAGCATTTT	CASSTGQSNQPQHF
TRBD1	TRBV5-6	TRBJ1-6	-	TGTGCCAGCAGCTTGGGACAGGGCATTGGATCACCCCTCCACTTT	CASSLGQGIGSPLHF
TRBD1	TRBV19	TRBJ2-2	-	TGTGCCAGTACCCAGATAACAGGGGCGGGCACCGGGGAGCTGTTTTTT	CASTQITGAGTGELFF
TRBD2	TRBV6-1	TRBJ2-3	few	TGTGCCAGCAGCGGGGGGGCCGAGACAGATACGCAGTATTTT	CASSGGAETDTQYF
-	TRBV19	TRBJ1-1	-	TGTGCCACTTTCACAGGGACTGAAGCTTTCTTT	CATFTGTEAFF
-	TRBV25-1	TRBJ2-7	-	TGTGCCAGCAGTGGGGCGCTTGTGGGGTTAGAGTCCTACGAGCAGTACTTC	CASSGALVGLESYEQYF
-	TRBV27	TRBJ2-6	once	TGTGCCAGCAGTCCCGTCGGTGGGGCCAACGTCCTGACTTTC	CASSPVGGANVLTF